This TCR beta chain was obtained from a study of CD8 T cells in Susac syndrome. Study conclusions and caveats: Maximal CD8+ clonal expansion in Susac was observed within TEMRA cells and among active patients.

Sequencing of TCR beta, carried out with a high-throughput approach, was applied to CD8+ and CD4+ T cells from the blood. Both CD4+ and CD8+ T cells were negatively isolated, and TEMRA cells underwent FACS enrichment. With 3 bases removed from V and 6 bases from J, the gap between germline ends came to 15 bases. This CDR3 contains 15 residues. Germline CDR1 reads MNHEY; CDR2 reads SMNVEV (reference sequence). On this clonotype itself: Its target is unknown.

RNA totalling about 0.45 to 1 ug underwent reverse transcription with random hexamers. TCRdb redid the calling of the immunoSEQ multiplex PCR reads with MiXCR, one entry per CDR3 protein. Among fewer than 90,000 distinct CDR3 sequences listed, 94% were seen once. The origin of this receptor is a human donor with Susac syndrome. V and J are TRBV27 and TRBJ2-1; no firm D call. Sequencing input: CD8+ T cells from PBMCs. As DNA, the CDR3 is TGTGCCAGCAGTTTGGCGGCCGCCCCTCGCAATGAGCAGTTCTTC. Protein sequence: CASSLAAAPRNEQFF.